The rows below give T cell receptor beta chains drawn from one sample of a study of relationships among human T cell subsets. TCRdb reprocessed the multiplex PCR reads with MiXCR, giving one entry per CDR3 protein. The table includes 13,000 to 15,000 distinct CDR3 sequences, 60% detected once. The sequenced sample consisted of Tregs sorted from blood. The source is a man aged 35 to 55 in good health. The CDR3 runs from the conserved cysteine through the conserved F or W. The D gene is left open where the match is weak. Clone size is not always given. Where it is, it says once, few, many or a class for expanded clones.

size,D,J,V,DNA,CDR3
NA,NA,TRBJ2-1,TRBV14,TGTGCCAGCAGCTACCGGAGGGGGCTCAATGAGCAGTTCTTC,CASSYRRGLNEQFF
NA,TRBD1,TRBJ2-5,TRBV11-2,TGTGCCAGCAGTCTCAGACCCGGGACAGTTAAGGAGACCCAGTACTTC,CASSLRPGTVKETQYF
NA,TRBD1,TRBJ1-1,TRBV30,TGTGCCTGGACGAAGGACAGGGACACTGAAGCTTTCTTT,CAWTKDRDTEAFF
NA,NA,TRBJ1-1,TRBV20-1,TGCAGTGCCTTAGGGGAGAGGGCGTTGTACACTGAAGCTTTCTTT,CSALGERALYTEAFF
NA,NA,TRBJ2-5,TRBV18,TGTGCCAGCTCACTACACAGGGTGGGAAGCGGAGAGACCCAGTACTTC,CASSLHRVGSGETQYF
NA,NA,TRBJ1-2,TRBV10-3,TGTGCCATCAGTGAAGGTTACAGAAGGGCAGGTCGCGGCTACACCTTC,CAISEGYRRAGRGYTF
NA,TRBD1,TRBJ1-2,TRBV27,TGTGCCAGCAGTTTTGACGGGACAGGGGGCGACTATGGCTACACCTTC,CASSFDGTGGDYGYTF
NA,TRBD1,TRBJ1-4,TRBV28,TGTGCCAGCAGATCAACAGGGGTCGGGGAAAAACTGTTTTTT,CASRSTGVGEKLFF
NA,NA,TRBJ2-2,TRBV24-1,TGTGCCACCAGTGGAGCTGGGGGCCCGAACACCGGGGAGCTGTTTTTT,CATSGAGGPNTGELFF
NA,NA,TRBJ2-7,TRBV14,TGTGCCAGCAGCCAAGGGGCGGGCTACGAGCAGTACTTC,CASSQGAGYEQYF
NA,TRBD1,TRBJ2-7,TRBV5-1,TGCGCCAGCAGTCCACAGGGGAGCTCCTACGAGCAGTACTTC,CASSPQGSSYEQYF
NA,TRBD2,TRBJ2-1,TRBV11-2,TGTGCCAGCAGCTTTGCGAGCGGGAGCTCCTACAATGAGCAGTTCTTC,CASSFASGSSYNEQFF
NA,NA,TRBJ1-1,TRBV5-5,TGTGCCAGCAGCTTGAGTCGTCAGACGTTGAACACTGAAGCTTTCTTT,CASSLSRQTLNTEAFF
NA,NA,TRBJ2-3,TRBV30,TGTGCCTGGACCAAACAGGGGACTAGCACAGATACGCAGTATTTT,CAWTKQGTSTDTQYF
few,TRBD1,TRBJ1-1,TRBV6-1,TGTGCCAGCAGTGTTCGACAGGGAAACACTGAAGCTTTCTTT,CASSVRQGNTEAFF
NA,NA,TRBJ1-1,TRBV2,TGTGCCAGCAGTGAAGCTAGGAACACTGAAGCTTTCTTT,CASSEARNTEAFF
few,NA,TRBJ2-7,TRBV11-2,TGTGCCAGCAGCCCGGACGGGGACGAGCAGTACTTC,CASSPDGDEQYF
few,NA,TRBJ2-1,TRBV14,TGTGCCAGCACCAGAAGCTCCTACAATGAGCAGTTCTTC,CASTRSSYNEQFF
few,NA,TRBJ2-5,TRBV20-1,TGCAGTGCTATTTTAAGGGCCCAAGAGACCCAGTACTTC,CSAILRAQETQYF
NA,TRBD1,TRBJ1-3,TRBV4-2,TGTGCCAGCAGCCAGGAAACAGGGGACGCTGGAAACACCATATATTTT,CASSQETGDAGNTIYF
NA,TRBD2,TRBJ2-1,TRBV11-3,TGTGCCAGCAGCTTAGGACTAGCGGGTTACAATGAGCAGTTCTTC,CASSLGLAGYNEQFF
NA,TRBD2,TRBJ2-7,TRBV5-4,TGCGCCAGCAGCTCCCGGCTAGCGGGATTCGAAGAGCAGTACTTC,CASSSRLAGFEEQYF
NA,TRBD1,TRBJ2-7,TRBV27,TGTGCCAGCAGCCGGGGGGACAGGGGCTACGAGCAGTACTTC,CASSRGDRGYEQYF
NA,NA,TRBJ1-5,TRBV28,TGTGCCAGCAGGACCCCCGGGACACCAAATCAGCCCCAGCATTTT,CASRTPGTPNQPQHF
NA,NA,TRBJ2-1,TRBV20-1,TGCAGTGCTAGTCTGGGGGATGAGCAGTTCTTC,CSASLGDEQFF
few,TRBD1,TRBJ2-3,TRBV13,TGTGCCAGCAGCGCCGGGACAGGGGATACGCAGTATTTT,CASSAGTGDTQYF
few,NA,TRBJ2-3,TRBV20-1,TGCAGTGCCGGGAGGGACAGGGGCACAGATACGCAGTATTTT,CSAGRDRGTDTQYF
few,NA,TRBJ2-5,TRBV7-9,TGTGCCAGCAGCTTCCAAGAGACCCAGTACTTC,CASSFQETQYF
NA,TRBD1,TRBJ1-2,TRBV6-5,TGTGCCAGCAGTCCGGGACAGTGGGTCAGCGGCTACACCTTC,CASSPGQWVSGYTF
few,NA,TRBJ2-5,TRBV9,TGTGCCAGCAGCGCAAAGGGTATGGGGACCCAGTACTTC,CASSAKGMGTQYF
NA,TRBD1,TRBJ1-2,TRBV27,TGTGCCAGCAGAATCCGACAGGGGGCAAGAGGCTACACCTTC,CASRIRQGARGYTF
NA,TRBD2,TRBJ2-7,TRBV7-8,TGTGCCAGCAGCTTAATTCAGGGTCCGGGGGGCGAGCAGTACTTC,CASSLIQGPGGEQYF
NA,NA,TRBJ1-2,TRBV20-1,TGCAGTGCTAGGGGCAGTGGTATCAGCTATGGCTACACCTTC,CSARGSGISYGYTF
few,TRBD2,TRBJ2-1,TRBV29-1,TGCAGCGTTGAACTCAGCGGGGCCTCCTACAATGAGCAGTTCTTC,CSVELSGASYNEQFF
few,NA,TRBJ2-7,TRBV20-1,TGCAGTGTTCCCCGGGACTCCTACGAGCAGTACTTC,CSVPRDSYEQYF
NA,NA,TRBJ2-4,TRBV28,TGTGCCAGCAGTTTACCCGGGGGAGCCAAAAACATTCAGTACTTC,CASSLPGGAKNIQYF
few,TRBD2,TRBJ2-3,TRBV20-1,TGCAGTGCTAGAGATCCGACTAGCGGGGGGGCCGGCACAGATACGCAGTATTTT,CSARDPTSGGAGTDTQYF
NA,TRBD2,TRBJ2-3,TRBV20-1,TGCAGTGCCCCCAGACTAGCGGAGAGCACAGATACGCAGTATTTT,CSAPRLAESTDTQYF
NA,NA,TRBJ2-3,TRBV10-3,TGTGCCACCGAGGGAAGCACAGATACGCAGTATTTT,CATEGSTDTQYF
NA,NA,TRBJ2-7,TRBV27,TGTGCCAGCAGTTTATGGGGGTCGGGAACCTACGAGCAGTACTTC,CASSLWGSGTYEQYF
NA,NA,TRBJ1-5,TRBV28,TGTGCCCGCAGTGCAGGGGTGAGGAATCAGCCCCAGCATTTT,CARSAGVRNQPQHF
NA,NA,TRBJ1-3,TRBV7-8,TGTGCCAGCAGCTTACAACGGGCAGTGGGAAACACCATATATTTT,CASSLQRAVGNTIYF